The clone carrying this T cell receptor (beta chain) came up a few times. Antigen: not known. The entry originates in a study of spatial heterogeneity in lung cancer. Study information: Fewer alpha-chain than beta-chain sequences were consistently detected. Study observations and caveats: In tumors, expanded intratumoral alpha and beta TCR counts tracked mutation counts.

Indicated time point: sample taken at primary tumor resection. Material for sequencing was whole RNA from tumor, nontumor lung or frozen PBMC, left unsorted. CDR3 length: 15 amino acids. Germline V gene data show CDR1 as LGHNT and CDR2 as FRNRAP. The ends were cut back, 6 bases at V and 1 base at J, with 13 bases in the middle. TCRdb reprocessed the 5' RACE reads via MiXCR and lists one record per CDR3 protein. The sample lists under 20,000 distinct CDR3 sequences, roughly 5.8% occurring once. The clonotype originates from a female donor with early-stage non-small cell lung cancer. The J gene is TRBJ2-1, the V gene TRBV12-5, with a weak D call TRBD1 (5 bases). The sequencing used lung tumor tissue, collected at surgery. In DNA, the CDR3 is TGTGCTAGTGGAAACAGACAGTTTTCCTACAATGAGCAGTTCTTC. Amino acid sequence: CASGNRQFSYNEQFF.